This T cell receptor beta chain comes out of a study of identifying expanded T cells in peripheral blood. Study-wide results and limits: Differentially abundant clones: around 1.1 between replicates, about 15 at around 2 weeks, under 25 at four.

Profiled with immunoSEQ multiplex PCR; TCRdb holds only in-frame clones, not every one. This table has 95,000 to 100,000 clones, around 85% appearing once. On this clone itself: Its antigen remains unknown.

The trim removed 5 bases at V and 7 bases at J, leaving 11 bases unmatched. The V gene's germline CDR1 is MDHEN and CDR2 SYDVKM. The CDR3 has 16 amino acids. The genes are TRBV28 and TRBJ1-5; the match to TRBD1 covers 10 bases. The receptor's source is a person aged 18-70 years in good health. The source material was blood. CDR3 in DNA: TGTGCCAGCAGTCTTCTGAGACAGGGGGCCGGGCAGCCCCAGCATTTT. This gives the protein CASSLLRQGAGQPQHF.